Here is one T cell receptor beta chain with its context. This receptor's antigen is unknown. Nothing much larger sits one base from this clone, and base qualities are not available. Ends trimmed: V by 0 bases, J by 9 bases; bases unmatched to a gene: 7. Its CDR3 holds 14 amino acids, cysteine through phenylalanine. The only DNA kept is the CDR3, 42 bases in frame from the first base. Per the germline V gene, MNHEY is the CDR1 and SVGAGI is the CDR2. The sample originates from a study of blood T cell repertoires in COVID-19 (TCRdb year 2020). As for the study more broadly: Samples covering the acute and convalescent phases of COVID-19 were provided by collaborators in the United States, Italy and Spain. The prospective study material was composed of cDNA or gDNA derived from T cells, B-cell-depleted T cells, or PBMCs. Subjects who had been exposed to COVID-19, were actively infected with it, or had recovered from it provided the deeply sampled blood TCRbeta repertoires that made up the dataset. The repertoires were released in a freely available public database meant as a resource for research on the immune response to SARS-CoV-2. Samples came from the ongoing ImmuneRACE study (first 160 participants) plus 1,254 subjects from 6 global collaborators. The sample metadata nearly always contained a de-identified subject ID, COVID-19 status, age in years and sex. Where HLA class I and class II types were available, the types were taken from metadata supplied by the sample provider, not from assay-based typing.

What the study reported, not specific to this receptor: The quantity of clinical and demographic metadata differed by source and by participant and was supplied without curation.

TCRbeta CDR3 regions were amplified from genomic DNA by means of the immunoSEQ Assay, a bias-controlled multiplex PCR. Concerning the study's data processing: The number of nucleated cells in each sample was estimated from the amplification of reference gene primers within the assay. To quantify the absolute abundance of each unique TCRbeta CDR3 rearrangement, sequence reads were collapsed and filtered. For each sample, productive Simpson clonality was calculated as the square root of Simpson's diversity index over productive rearrangements. TCRdb holds this immuneACCESS table with in-frame rearrangements only. Some clones are missing; in checked studies, unresolved V genes explain under half, and the rest has no known cause. V and J calls and clone size are those listed in that table; D and trimming were worked out from the DNA. The sample profile shows 52,000 or so clones; around 90% of them were found once. Of the sample, roughly 3.9% is held by the ten largest clones.

One collaborating source in Seattle enrolled patients while the patients were actively infected and followed the patients over time throughout the course of disease. The collaborating institutions used their own protocols to collect whole blood in K2EDTA tubes. For TCRbeta analysis, collaborators shipped samples as frozen whole blood, isolated PBMCs, or DNA extracted from either of those sample types. Sequences were obtained from peripheral blood. The V and J segments used are TRBV6-5 and TRBJ1-2, with 7 middle bases fitting TRBD1. This receptor was identified in a man aged 35-49 years with COVID-19, enrolled during active disease. In nucleotides, the sequence is TGTGCCAGCAGTTACTCTCCACCACAGGGGAGCTACACCTTC. The resulting protein is CASSYSPPQGSYTF.